This T cell receptor (beta chain) emerged from a study of vaccination and CD4 T cells after COVID-19. Documented treatment: approximately nine-day PBMC culture with coronavirus spike peptide pools or control peptides (ViraFEST assay). For ViraFEST, peptide pools expanded antigen-specific T cells, after which the TCRs were sequenced. The germline V gene has CDR1 MDHEN and CDR2 SYDVKM. V lost 5 bases and J lost 5; bases outside the gene matches: 8. The CDR3 totals 15 residues. Cultured CD4+ T cell DNA underwent sequencing with the Oncomine TCR Beta short-read assay. MiXCR was run by TCRdb on the PCR reads, yielding one entry per CDR3 protein. The sample contains fewer than 15,000 distinct CDR3 sequences, approximately 45% of which appear only once. With respect to this clonotype: Its cognate antigen is unknown.

This sample comprised CD4+ T cells from blood, cultured in vitro, obtained after SARS-CoV-2 vaccination. The source is a human donor who had recovered from COVID-19. The chain uses TRBV28 and TRBJ2-7; the match to TRBD2 covers 11 bases. The CDR3 region has the DNA TGTGCCAGCAGTCCCCGACTAGCGGGATATCACGAGCAGTACTTC. Protein product: CASSPRLAGYHEQYF.